These T cell receptor beta chains were read from a single sample in a study of control samples from healthy donors and cancer patients. The protocol was immunoSEQ multiplex PCR, while the TCRdb copy is restricted to in-frame clones and leaves out a portion. The sample consists of around 110,000 clones, about 88% of them appearing once. The specimen was blood. These receptors came from a woman between 65 and 79 years old in good health. CDR3s include the opening cysteine and the closing phenylalanine or tryptophan. The D gene is left open where the match is weak. Clone size is not always given. Where it is, it says once, few, many or a class for expanded clones.

J gene: TRBJ1-2
V gene: TRBV3-1/TRBV3-2
D gene: -
clone size: -
CDR3 DNA: TGTGCCAGCAGCCAAGGGGGGGCCCATGGCTACACCTTC
CDR3 protein: CASSQGGAHGYTF

J gene: TRBJ1-3
V gene: TRBV6-5
D gene: -
clone size: -
CDR3 DNA: TGTGCCAGCAGATCTCTCGGGGGTTCTGGAAACACCATATATTTT
CDR3 protein: CASRSLGGSGNTIYF

J gene: TRBJ2-1
V gene: TRBV5-1
D gene: TRBD2
clone size: -
CDR3 DNA: TGCGCCAGCAGCTTGGTTCTAGCGGGGATACACGATGAGCAGTTCTTC
CDR3 protein: CASSLVLAGIHDEQFF

J gene: TRBJ2-2
V gene: TRBV3-1/TRBV3-2
D gene: -
clone size: -
CDR3 DNA: TGTGCCAGCAGCCAAGCACACGTGGAGCTGTTTTTT
CDR3 protein: CASSQAHVELFF

J gene: TRBJ2-3
V gene: TRBV7-3
D gene: TRBD2
clone size: -
CDR3 DNA: TGTGCCAGCAGCTCCCCGGGACTAGCGGGGGTGCGGGATACGCAGTATTTT
CDR3 protein: CASSSPGLAGVRDTQYF

J gene: TRBJ2-1
V gene: TRBV7-3
D gene: -
clone size: -
CDR3 DNA: TGTGCCAGCAGCTTACAACAGTACAATGAGCAGTTCTTC
CDR3 protein: CASSLQQYNEQFF

J gene: TRBJ1-1
V gene: TRBV29-1
D gene: -
clone size: -
CDR3 DNA: TGCAGCGTTGAGCGATTGAACACTGAAGCTTTCTTT
CDR3 protein: CSVERLNTEAFF

J gene: TRBJ1-1
V gene: TRBV10-1
D gene: TRBD1
clone size: -
CDR3 DNA: TGCGCCAGCAGTGCGATGGACAGGGGGGCCACTGAAGCTTTCTTT
CDR3 protein: CASSAMDRGATEAFF

J gene: TRBJ1-5
V gene: TRBV25-1
D gene: TRBD1
clone size: -
CDR3 DNA: TGTGCCAGCAGTGGGACAGGGGGCGGTCAGCCCCAGCATTTT
CDR3 protein: CASSGTGGGQPQHF

J gene: TRBJ2-7
V gene: TRBV7-8
D gene: TRBD1
clone size: -
CDR3 DNA: TGTGCCAGCAGCTCGGGGAGGACAGGGACCTACGAGCAGTACTTC
CDR3 protein: CASSSGRTGTYEQYF

J gene: TRBJ2-1
V gene: TRBV29-1
D gene: TRBD1
clone size: -
CDR3 DNA: TGCAGCGTTGGACAGGGGGGCAATGAGCAGTTCTTC
CDR3 protein: CSVGQGGNEQFF

J gene: TRBJ2-3
V gene: TRBV12-2
D gene: -
clone size: -
CDR3 DNA: TGTGCAAGTCGCTTATTGACTAGCGGGGGGGCCGGAACAGATACGCAGTATTTT
CDR3 protein: CASRLLTSGGAGTDTQYF

J gene: TRBJ1-6
V gene: TRBV7-2
D gene: -
clone size: -
CDR3 DNA: TGTGCCAGCAGCTTAGTCGCCACCGGGGGGAATTCACCCCTCCACTTT
CDR3 protein: CASSLVATGGNSPLHF

J gene: TRBJ2-2
V gene: TRBV9
D gene: -
clone size: -
CDR3 DNA: TGTGCCAGCAGCGTCGGGGGGAACACCGGGGAGCTGTTTTTT
CDR3 protein: CASSVGGNTGELFF

J gene: TRBJ1-4
V gene: TRBV10-2
D gene: -
clone size: -
CDR3 DNA: TGCGCCAGCAGTGAGATGTACCTAAACGGGGAAAAACTGTTTTTT
CDR3 protein: CASSEMYLNGEKLFF

J gene: TRBJ2-7
V gene: TRBV7-3
D gene: TRBD2
clone size: -
CDR3 DNA: TGTGCCAGCAGCTTGGGCAGCGGGGAAAACGAGCAGTACTTC
CDR3 protein: CASSLGSGENEQYF

J gene: TRBJ2-3
V gene: TRBV5-6
D gene: -
clone size: -
CDR3 DNA: TGTGCCAGCAGCTTAGGGCAGCTAAGGGCAGATACGCAGTATTTT
CDR3 protein: CASSLGQLRADTQYF

J gene: TRBJ1-5
V gene: TRBV6-1
D gene: -
clone size: -
CDR3 DNA: TGTGCCAGCAGTGACCAGGGTTCTCAGCCCCAGCATTTT
CDR3 protein: CASSDQGSQPQHF

J gene: TRBJ2-3
V gene: TRBV6-6
D gene: -
clone size: -
CDR3 DNA: TGTGCCAGCAGTGTTAAAGATACGCAGTATTTT
CDR3 protein: CASSVKDTQYF

J gene: TRBJ1-1
V gene: TRBV3-1/TRBV3-2
D gene: -
clone size: -
CDR3 DNA: TGTGCCAGCAGCCAAGAAGGCGCCAGCACTGAAGCTTTCTTT
CDR3 protein: CASSQEGASTEAFF

J gene: TRBJ2-5
V gene: TRBV5-1
D gene: TRBD2
clone size: -
CDR3 DNA: TGCGCCAGCAGCTGGGGCCTAGCGGGGGGGCGAAGGGAGACCCAGTACTTC
CDR3 protein: CASSWGLAGGRRETQYF

J gene: TRBJ1-1
V gene: TRBV6-5
D gene: -
clone size: -
CDR3 DNA: TGTGCCAGCAGTTCAAGTTTTTTGAACACTGAAGCTTTCTTT
CDR3 protein: CASSSSFLNTEAFF

J gene: TRBJ2-5
V gene: TRBV7-2
D gene: -
clone size: -
CDR3 DNA: TGTGCCAGCAGCTTAGATCCCCGATCACGGTACTTC
CDR3 protein: CASSLDPRSRYF

J gene: TRBJ1-1
V gene: TRBV19
D gene: -
clone size: once
CDR3 DNA: TGTGCCAGTAGTATTCTCCGGGAAGCGAACACTGAAGCTTTCTTT
CDR3 protein: CASSILREANTEAFF

J gene: TRBJ2-1
V gene: TRBV24-1
D gene: -
clone size: few
CDR3 DNA: TGTGCCACCAGCCGGGACGGAGTATACAATGAGCAGTTCTTC
CDR3 protein: CATSRDGVYNEQFF

J gene: TRBJ2-5
V gene: TRBV5-1
D gene: -
clone size: -
CDR3 DNA: TGCGCCAGCAGCTTGGGGTATGGGACGCTGGGGGAGACCCAGTACTTC
CDR3 protein: CASSLGYGTLGETQYF

J gene: TRBJ2-3
V gene: TRBV19
D gene: TRBD2
clone size: -
CDR3 DNA: TGTGCCAGTACAAGCGGGGCTTTCCCAGATACGCAGTATTTT
CDR3 protein: CASTSGAFPDTQYF

J gene: TRBJ1-5
V gene: TRBV27
D gene: TRBD1
clone size: -
CDR3 DNA: TGTGCCAGCACCACAACCAGGGGGGGTCAGCCCCAGCATTTT
CDR3 protein: CASTTTRGGQPQHF

J gene: TRBJ2-2
V gene: TRBV29-1
D gene: -
clone size: -
CDR3 DNA: TGCAGCGTTGAAGAGAGGGGACGGTTGGCCTCTGCGAACACCGGGGAGCTGTTTTTT
CDR3 protein: CSVEERGRLASANTGELFF

J gene: TRBJ2-2
V gene: TRBV7-2
D gene: -
clone size: -
CDR3 DNA: TGTGCCAGCAGCTTAGTCCCAGGGAACACCGGGGAGCTGTTTTTT
CDR3 protein: CASSLVPGNTGELFF

J gene: TRBJ2-3
V gene: TRBV18
D gene: TRBD2
clone size: -
CDR3 DNA: TGTGCCAGCTCACCGGGACTAGCGGGGGTTACTAGCACAGATACGCAGTATTTT
CDR3 protein: CASSPGLAGVTSTDTQYF

J gene: TRBJ2-1
V gene: TRBV2
D gene: TRBD2
clone size: few
CDR3 DNA: TGTGCCAGCAGACAGCGGGGGGGCCGGAATGAGCAGTTCTTC
CDR3 protein: CASRQRGGRNEQFF

J gene: TRBJ1-1
V gene: TRBV3-1/TRBV3-2
D gene: -
clone size: -
CDR3 DNA: TGTGCCAGCAGCCAAACGGGAGGGTACACTGAAGCTTTCTTT
CDR3 protein: CASSQTGGYTEAFF

J gene: TRBJ1-1
V gene: TRBV5-4
D gene: TRBD1
clone size: -
CDR3 DNA: TGTGCCAGCAGCTCGGTACCGGGACAGGTTAACACTGAAGCTTTCTTT
CDR3 protein: CASSSVPGQVNTEAFF

J gene: TRBJ1-1
V gene: TRBV19
D gene: TRBD1
clone size: -
CDR3 DNA: TGTGCCAGTAGACCAGATCGGGACAGGGGGAACACTGAAGCTTTCTTT
CDR3 protein: CASRPDRDRGNTEAFF

J gene: TRBJ1-3
V gene: TRBV10-3
D gene: -
clone size: few
CDR3 DNA: TGTGCCATCAGGAAGACACTGGAAGGAAACACCATATATTTT
CDR3 protein: CAIRKTLEGNTIYF

J gene: TRBJ2-1
V gene: TRBV25-1
D gene: TRBD1
clone size: -
CDR3 DNA: TGTGCCAGCAGGGGGGACAGATCCTACAATGAGCAGTTCTTC
CDR3 protein: CASRGDRSYNEQFF

J gene: TRBJ2-3
V gene: TRBV10-3
D gene: -
clone size: once
CDR3 DNA: TGTGCCATCTCAGACGGCGGGCCACGCACAGATACGCAGTATTTT
CDR3 protein: CAISDGGPRTDTQYF

J gene: TRBJ2-5
V gene: TRBV2
D gene: -
clone size: -
CDR3 DNA: TGTGCCAGCACGAAACTAGCTTCCCAAGAGACCCAGTACTTC
CDR3 protein: CASTKLASQETQYF

J gene: TRBJ2-7
V gene: TRBV6-5
D gene: -
clone size: -
CDR3 DNA: TGTGCCAGCAGGGGCAGCCGACACTACGAGCAGTACTTC
CDR3 protein: CASRGSRHYEQYF

J gene: TRBJ1-5
V gene: TRBV19
D gene: TRBD1
clone size: few
CDR3 DNA: TGTGCCAGTAGTGACAGGGTAGGGCGGTATAGCAATCAGCCCCAGCATTTT
CDR3 protein: CASSDRVGRYSNQPQHF

J gene: TRBJ1-5
V gene: TRBV20-1
D gene: -
clone size: -
CDR3 DNA: TGCAGTGCTAGTAGCGATCGCAATCAGCCCCAGCATTTT
CDR3 protein: CSASSDRNQPQHF

J gene: TRBJ2-6
V gene: TRBV29-1
D gene: -
clone size: -
CDR3 DNA: TGCAGCGCCCGGAGGGCGGGGGCCAACGTCCTGACTTTC
CDR3 protein: CSARRAGANVLTF

J gene: TRBJ2-3
V gene: TRBV7-8
D gene: TRBD2
clone size: -
CDR3 DNA: TGTGCCAGCAGCTTAGGGAGCGGGGTCACAGATACGCAGTATTTT
CDR3 protein: CASSLGSGVTDTQYF

J gene: TRBJ1-5
V gene: TRBV7-9
D gene: -
clone size: -
CDR3 DNA: TGTGCCAGCAGCCGAGGCCAGGGATGGCAGCCCCAGCATTTT
CDR3 protein: CASSRGQGWQPQHF

J gene: TRBJ2-1
V gene: TRBV7-6
D gene: -
clone size: -
CDR3 DNA: TGTGCCAGCAGTCCACTTTTTACACAGGCCGGTTCCTACAATGAGCAGTTCTTC
CDR3 protein: CASSPLFTQAGSYNEQFF

J gene: TRBJ1-2
V gene: TRBV4-3
D gene: -
clone size: -
CDR3 DNA: TGCGCCAGCAGCCAAGTCTTGGGTAATCCGTATGGCTACACCTTC
CDR3 protein: CASSQVLGNPYGYTF

J gene: TRBJ2-7
V gene: TRBV20-1
D gene: -
clone size: -
CDR3 DNA: TGCAGTGCTGGTGGCCAGTTGACGGAGCAGTACTTC
CDR3 protein: CSAGGQLTEQYF

J gene: TRBJ1-1
V gene: TRBV18
D gene: -
clone size: -
CDR3 DNA: TGTGCCAGCTCAGAATCGTGGGGGGGAGACACTGAAGCTTTCTTT
CDR3 protein: CASSESWGGDTEAFF

J gene: TRBJ1-1
V gene: TRBV11-1
D gene: -
clone size: -
CDR3 DNA: TGTGCCAGCAGCCACGGGACGGTCAACACTGAAGCTTTCTTT
CDR3 protein: CASSHGTVNTEAFF

J gene: TRBJ1-4
V gene: TRBV6-5
D gene: -
clone size: -
CDR3 DNA: TGTGCCAGCAGCCCGGGGGGGTACGAAAAACTGTTTTTT
CDR3 protein: CASSPGGYEKLFF

J gene: TRBJ2-7
V gene: TRBV5-1
D gene: -
clone size: -
CDR3 DNA: TGCGCCAGCAGCTCGCAGGTCGAGCAGTACTTC
CDR3 protein: CASSSQVEQYF

J gene: TRBJ1-1
V gene: TRBV5-6
D gene: -
clone size: -
CDR3 DNA: TGTGCCAGCAGCCTTCGTCCCCAAAACAGGGAGCGGTTT
CDR3 protein: CASSLRPQNRERF

J gene: TRBJ1-6
V gene: TRBV18
D gene: TRBD1
clone size: -
CDR3 DNA: TGTGCCAGCTCAAGGGACAGCGATAATTCACCCCTCCACTTT
CDR3 protein: CASSRDSDNSPLHF

J gene: TRBJ1-2
V gene: TRBV6-5
D gene: -
clone size: -
CDR3 DNA: TGTGCCAGCAGTTACTCGGGGTCGGAGGGCTACACCTTC
CDR3 protein: CASSYSGSEGYTF

J gene: TRBJ2-5
V gene: TRBV9
D gene: TRBD1
clone size: -
CDR3 DNA: TGTGCCAGCAGCTCCAACCTCCGGGACAGGGTTGGAGAGACCCAGTACTTC
CDR3 protein: CASSSNLRDRVGETQYF

J gene: TRBJ2-3
V gene: TRBV10-3
D gene: TRBD2
clone size: -
CDR3 DNA: TGTGCCATCAGTGAGCGTAGCGGGGGGGACACAGATACGCAGTATTTT
CDR3 protein: CAISERSGGDTDTQYF

J gene: TRBJ1-6
V gene: TRBV6-5
D gene: TRBD1
clone size: -
CDR3 DNA: TGTGCCAGCAGTTATATTGTGAGGACAGGGGAGTCACCCCTCCACTTT
CDR3 protein: CASSYIVRTGESPLHF

J gene: TRBJ1-1
V gene: TRBV5-4
D gene: TRBD1
clone size: once
CDR3 DNA: TGTGCCACTAGGGACAGGGGCCGCCCGGGTGAGACTGAAGCTTTCTTT
CDR3 protein: CATRDRGRPGETEAFF

J gene: TRBJ2-1
V gene: TRBV5-4
D gene: -
clone size: -
CDR3 DNA: TGTGCCAGCACGCCAGGGGGGCAGGGATACAATGAGCAGTTCTTC
CDR3 protein: CASTPGGQGYNEQFF